This T cell receptor beta chain comes out of a study of siplizumab effects on memory and regulatory T cells. A remark on this clone: No antigen is known for it.

TCRdb's table, derived via immunoSEQ multiplex PCR, lists solely in-frame clones and lacks some. The sample lists 100,000 or so clones, 80% to 95% occurring once. CDR3 size: 16 residues. CDR1 and CDR2 (germline): LNHNV, YYDKDF (reference sequence). The V end was cut by 3 bases, the J end by 9 bases, with 20 bases between. Findings of the study overall: Alloreactive clones mapping to unstimulated subsets formed only a minor fraction. Mean Treg-derived proportions of mappable alloreactive CD4+ clones were approximately 69% for siplizumab and roughly 30% for controls. The apparent diversity of naive T cells exceeded that of memory cells, and naive T cells seemed to make a major contribution to the alloresponse.

The sample was CD4+ T cells sorted from blood. The chain links TRBV15 to TRBJ1-4; tentative D call: TRBD1 (6 bases). This clonotype was obtained from a human donor in good health. Some clones in this sample may be carry-over from other donors' samples. The CDR3 sequence: CATSSQAGGLEKKLFF. Here the CDR3 DNA reads TGTGCCACCAGCAGCCAGGCGGGGGGGCTTGAGAAAAAACTGTTTTTT.